This T cell receptor (beta chain) was sequenced during a study of human T cells and chemical hapten exposure. About the research overall: Patients were given diphenylcyclopropenone on the scalp weekly across the roughly 24-week study. Across samples, TCR yields varied, mostly owing to small differences in pooled library volumes.

TCRdb re-analysed the RACE reads in MiXCR, keeping a single row per CDR3 protein. Seen here are 35,000 to 45,000 distinct CDR3 sequences, less than 15% observed once, and the top ten hold roughly 2%. The CDR3 has 11 residues. Germline CDR1 MDHEN, CDR2 SYDVKM. V shed 6 bases, J shed 12 bases, and the junction held 4 bases outside the gene matches. Study outcomes and limitations: Following DPC sensitization, TCRs present above 1 in 1000 frequency showed no change.

Many counts were recorded for this clonotype. The antigen is undetermined. The sample's time point: pre-sensitization, week 0. Treatment reported: therapeutic diphenylcyclopropenone sensitization with weekly scalp DPC. Before extraction, the whole blood was not fractionated, and total RNA was taken from it. The clonotype originates from a middle-aged woman with alopecia areata. Some clones in this sample may be carry-over from other donors' samples. Here the sequenced sample was whole blood, taken in connection with sensitization to the hapten diphenylcyclopropenone (DPC). The V call is TRBV28, the J call TRBJ2-1; 8 bases match TRBD1. This CDR3 is CASSLQGGQFF. CDR3 nucleotides: TGTGCCAGCAGCCTACAGGGGGGGCAGTTCTTC.